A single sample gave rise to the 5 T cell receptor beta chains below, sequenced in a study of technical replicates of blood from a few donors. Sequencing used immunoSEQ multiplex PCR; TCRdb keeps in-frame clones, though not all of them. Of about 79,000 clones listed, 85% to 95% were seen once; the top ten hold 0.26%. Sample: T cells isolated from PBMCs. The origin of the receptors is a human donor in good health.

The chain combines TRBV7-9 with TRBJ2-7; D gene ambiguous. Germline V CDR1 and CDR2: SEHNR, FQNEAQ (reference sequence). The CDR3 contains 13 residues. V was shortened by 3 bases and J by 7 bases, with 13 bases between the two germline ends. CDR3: CASSFTPETEQYF. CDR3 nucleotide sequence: TGTGCCAGCAGCTTCACCCCCGAAACTGAGCAGTACTTC.

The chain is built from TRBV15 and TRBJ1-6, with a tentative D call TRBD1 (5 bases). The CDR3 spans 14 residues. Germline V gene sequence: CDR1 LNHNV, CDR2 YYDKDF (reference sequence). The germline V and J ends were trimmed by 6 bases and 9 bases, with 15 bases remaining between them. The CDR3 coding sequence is TGTGCCACCAGGTTACCCCAGGGTGGTTCACCCCTCCACTTT. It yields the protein CATRLPQGGSPLHF.

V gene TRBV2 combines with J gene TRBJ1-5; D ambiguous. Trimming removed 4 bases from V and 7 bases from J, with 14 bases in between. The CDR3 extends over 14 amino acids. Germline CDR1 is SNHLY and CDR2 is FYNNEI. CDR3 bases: TGTGCCAGCAGTGGCGCGGGAGGCTACCAGCCCCAGCATTTT. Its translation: CASSGAGGYQPQHF.

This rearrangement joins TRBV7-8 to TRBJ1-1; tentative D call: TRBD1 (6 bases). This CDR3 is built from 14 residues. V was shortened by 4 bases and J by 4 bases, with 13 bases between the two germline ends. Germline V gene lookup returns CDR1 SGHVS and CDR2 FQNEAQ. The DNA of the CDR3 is TGTGCCAGCAGCTGGACAGTATGGACCACTGAAGCTTTCTTT. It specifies CASSWTVWTTEAFF. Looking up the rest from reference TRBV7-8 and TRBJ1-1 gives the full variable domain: GAGVSQSPRYKVAKRGQDVALRCDPISGHVSLFWYQQALGQGPEFLTYFQNEAQLDKSGLPSDRFFAERPEGSVSTLKIQRTQQEDSAVYLCASSWTVWTTEAFFGQGTRLTVV.

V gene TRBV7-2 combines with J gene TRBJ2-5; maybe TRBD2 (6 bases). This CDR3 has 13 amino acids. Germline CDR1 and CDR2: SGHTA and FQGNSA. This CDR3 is CAESGDFGETQYF. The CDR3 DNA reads TGTGCGGAAAGTGGGGACTTCGGAGAGACCCAGTACTTC. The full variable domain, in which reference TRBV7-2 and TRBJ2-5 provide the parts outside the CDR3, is GAGVSQSPSNKVTEKGKDVELRCDPISGHTALYWYRQSLGQGLEFLIYFQGNSAPDKSGLPSDRFSAERTGGSVSTLTIQRTQQEDSAVYLCAESGDFGETQYFGPGTRLLVL.